This entry concerns a single T cell receptor beta chain. This sample was taken from a study of T cell responses to AZD1222 COVID-19 vaccine. Assay used: immunoSEQ multiplex PCR; TCRdb lists only in-frame clones, some missing. The repertoire includes about 150,000 clones, about nine tenths of them detected once, and roughly 2% sits in the top ten. Germline CDR1 and CDR2: SGHDT and YYEEEE. The V end lost 0 bases, the J end lost 2 bases, and 9 bases lay between the germline ends. This CDR3 region has 15 residues. This TCR came from an adult who received the AZD1222 COVID-19 vaccine. J is TRBJ1-3 and V is TRBV5-6, with a weak D call TRBD1 (6 bases). The sample in question was peripheral blood, obtained 28 days after the second AZD1222 dose. The CDR3 is CASSLGTGPGNTIYF. For the CDR3, the DNA is TGTGCCAGCAGCTTGGGTACAGGGCCTGGAAACACCATATATTTT.